This T cell receptor (beta chain) came from a study of T cells after yellow fever vaccination. This clonotype was observed many times. The antigen remains unidentified. Findings of the study overall: Clones that expanded after primary vaccination mostly reappeared after the booster (approximately 96% CD4, 88% CD8).

Via MiXCR, TCRdb re-called the 5' RACE reads, giving one row per CDR3 protein. In the table there are roughly 310,000 distinct CDR3 sequences, roughly 3.5% of which are singletons. Germline CDR1 SEHNR, CDR2 FQNEAQ (reference sequence). This CDR3 has 13 residues. Trimming shortened V by 7 bases and J by 7 bases, and 16 bases separated the two germline ends. This TCR was recovered from a man aged 18 to 35 who received the YFV17D yellow fever vaccine. This chain joins TRBV7-9 and TRBJ2-5; D gene uncertain. Source: PBMCs, taken on the day of the yellow fever booster vaccination. The CDR3 sequence: CASINLPGATQYF. In DNA form, the CDR3 reads TGTGCCAGCATCAATCTACCCGGAGCGACCCAGTACTTC. Complete variable domain (other parts from reference TRBV7-9 and TRBJ2-5): DTGVSQNPRHKITKRGQNVTFRCDPISEHNRLYWYRQTLGQGPEFLTYFQNEAQLEKSRLLSDRFSAERPKGSFSTLEIQRTEQGDSAMYLCASINLPGATQYFGPGTRLLVL.